This TCR beta chain was captured in a study of PD-1 blockade in classical Hodgkin lymphoma (dated by TCRdb to the early 2020s). Looking at the study overall: Nivolumab dosing was 3 mg/kg intravenously every 2 weeks, continuing until either disease progression or unacceptable toxicity. The study used CyTOF and TCR beta sequencing to define a peripheral blood immune signature of response to PD-1 blockade in classical Hodgkin lymphoma. The research as a whole found: The study covered only a single clinical trial cohort, and the causes of the repertoire differences, possibly disease activity or prior therapy, were still not defined. CD4+ but not CD8+ TCR diversity rose significantly by C4D1 (p=0.0027 vs p=0.16), most apparent in complete responders (p=0.02). Lower diversity was seen in patients whose nivolumab began less than 1 year after ASCT, and these patients were left out of later analyses so that immune reconstitution would not confound the results. Newly diagnosed patients were reported to have lower baseline TCR diversity than healthy donors, and relapsed/refractory patients were reported to have lower baseline TCR diversity still. Trial patients with a complete response had baseline diversity similar to that of newly diagnosed patients, while partial responders and progressors had significantly lower diversity.

Remarks on this clone: Its antigen has not been determined. It has no much larger one-base neighbor in the sample; base qualities were not kept.

Germline trimming amounts to 6 bases on V and 5 bases on J, with 4 as the count of junction bases outside the gene matches. Via the germline V gene, CDR1 is ENHRY and CDR2 SYGVKD. The CDR3 holds 14 amino acids from the cysteine to the phenylalanine. This entry keeps only the CDR3 DNA: 42 bases, framed from base 1. Genomic DNA was isolated using the Qiagen DNeasy kit from unsorted PBMCs as well as from negatively selected CD4+ and CD8+ fractions. TCR beta CDR3 regions were amplified by immunoSEQ multiplex PCR using primers annealing to V and J segments. A synthetic immune receptor repertoire was used to minimize amplification bias, and any remaining bias was removed computationally after sequencing. As for the original processing: Repertoire diversity was quantified as the Shannon entropy index using custom Python scripts. The unsorted, CD4+ and CD8+ repertoires were each analyzed separately, with the exception of combined analyses, where CD4+ and CD8+ sequences were merged in silico. A clone counted as expanded when the clone's frequency after treatment rose at least 2-fold relative to C1D1, and clones undetected at baseline were given a pseudocount of 0.5. Clones with 0 or 1 copy at C1D1 were classified as singleton clones, and clones with 2 or more copies were classified as non-singleton clones. Clones expanded in unsorted samples were labelled as CD4+, CD8+ or unknown by matching protein sequences in sorted samples from the same patient. Wilcoxon tests were applied to paired samples to test diversity changes from C1D1 to C4D1. The table comes from immuneACCESS by way of TCRdb, which keeps in-frame sequences with V and J called. Part of the clones is missing from these tables; in studies checked, under half for an unresolved V gene and the rest for unknown reasons. V and J calls and clone size are copied from that table; D and trimming were computed from the DNA. The sample records 35,000 to 45,000 clones, approximately 79% of which are singletons. The ten largest clones capture approximately 2.9% of the sample.

In the paper's terms, the time point label means: cycle 2 day 1 (C2D1) of nivolumab. Every trial patient had relapsed following autologous stem cell transplantation, and prior brentuximab vedotin exposure was what differed among cohorts A, B and C. The trial cohort was composed of over 50 patients with relapsed/refractory classical Hodgkin lymphoma, for whom complete response, partial response or progressive disease was recorded as best overall response. Single-agent nivolumab was administered to trial patients in the multi-cohort phase II CheckMate 205 trial. An independent review committee assessed best overall response by applying the 2007 International Working Group response criteria. PBMCs from the trial were collected at three points: immediately before nivolumab initiation (C1D1), and during therapy at cycle 2 day 1 and cycle 4 day 1. After peripheral blood was drawn into 8 mL Vacutainer Cell Preparation Tubes, PBMCs were isolated by centrifugation and then cryopreserved.

This chain is built from TRBV10-3 and TRBJ1-4; 9 bases in the junction line up with TRBD1. The sample was peripheral blood mononuclear cells (PBMCs), taken before the second cycle of nivolumab. The receptor was derived from a human donor with classical Hodgkin lymphoma. The DNA sequence is given as TGTGCCATCAGCCTAGACAGGGGGAATGAAAAACTGTTTTTT. Its translation is CAISLDRGNEKLFF.